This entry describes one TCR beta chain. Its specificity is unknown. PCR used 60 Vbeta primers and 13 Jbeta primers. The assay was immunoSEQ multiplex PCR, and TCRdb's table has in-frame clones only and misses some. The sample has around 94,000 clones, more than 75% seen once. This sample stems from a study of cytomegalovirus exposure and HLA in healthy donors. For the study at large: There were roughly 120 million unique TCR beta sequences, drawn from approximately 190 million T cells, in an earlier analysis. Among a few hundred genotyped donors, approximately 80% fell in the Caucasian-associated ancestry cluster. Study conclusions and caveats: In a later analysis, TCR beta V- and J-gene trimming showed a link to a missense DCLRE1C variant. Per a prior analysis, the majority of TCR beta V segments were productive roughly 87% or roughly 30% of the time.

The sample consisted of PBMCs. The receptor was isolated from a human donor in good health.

For the CDR3, the DNA is TGTGCCAGCAGCTTTAGTAGCGCCGGGGAGCTGTTTTTT. Encoded protein: CASSFSSAGELFF. This chain joins TRBV11-3 and TRBJ2-2, with D perhaps TRBD2 (5 bases). V shed 3 bases and J shed 6 bases, with 8 bases lying between them. The CDR3 runs 13 residues. From germline, CDR1 is SGHNT and CDR2 YENEEA.